These T cell receptor beta chains were read from a single sample in a study of blood T cell repertoires in COVID-19. Assay: immunoSEQ multiplex PCR; the TCRdb copy retains only in-frame clones and omits some. This table holds around 95,000 clones, about 77% found once. The sample comprised peripheral blood. Source of these receptors: a woman aged 70-85 years with acute or convalescent COVID-19. Each CDR3 is given with its conserved first and last residue. The D gene is left open where the match is weak. Where a row states a size, it is once, few, many or the class of an expanded clone; other rows omit it.

v_gene: TRBV6-5; j_gene: TRBJ1-1; abundance: .; d_gene: .; CDR3nt: TGTGCCAGCAGTTACCAGCAGGGGAACACTGAAGCTTTCTTT; CDR3aa: CASSYQQGNTEAFF
v_gene: TRBV7-2; j_gene: TRBJ1-1; abundance: .; d_gene: .; CDR3nt: TGTGCCAGCAGCTTGAATCCGACAGTGATCACTGAAGCTTTCTTT; CDR3aa: CASSLNPTVITEAFF
v_gene: TRBV9; j_gene: TRBJ1-2; abundance: .; d_gene: .; CDR3nt: TGTGCCAGCAGCGTAGGCCAAGGAGCCATATCGGGAGGCTACACCTTC; CDR3aa: CASSVGQGAISGGYTF
v_gene: TRBV27; j_gene: TRBJ1-4; abundance: .; d_gene: .; CDR3nt: TGTGCCAGCAGTTTATCGAGGCAGGGTAATGAAAAACTGTTTTTT; CDR3aa: CASSLSRQGNEKLFF
v_gene: TRBV24-1; j_gene: TRBJ2-1; abundance: .; d_gene: .; CDR3nt: TGTGCCACCAGTGATTTGCGGGGTTCGGGGCAGTTCTTC; CDR3aa: CATSDLRGSGQFF
v_gene: TRBV4-3; j_gene: TRBJ2-6; abundance: .; d_gene: .; CDR3nt: TGCGCCAGCAGCCAAGGGCTCGGGGCCAACGTCCTGACTTTC; CDR3aa: CASSQGLGANVLTF
v_gene: TRBV6-5; j_gene: TRBJ2-5; abundance: .; d_gene: TRBD2; CDR3nt: TGTGCCAGCAACTCCCTAGCGGGGGGTGGGGAGACCCAGTACTTC; CDR3aa: CASNSLAGGGETQYF
v_gene: TRBV18; j_gene: TRBJ2-2; abundance: .; d_gene: TRBD1; CDR3nt: TGTGCCAGCTCACCGGGACAGGAGACGAACACCGGGGAGCTGTTTTTT; CDR3aa: CASSPGQETNTGELFF
v_gene: TRBV2; j_gene: TRBJ2-3; abundance: .; d_gene: TRBD2; CDR3nt: TGTGCCAGCAGTGAGGGACTAGCGGGGGGCACAGATACGCAGTATTTT; CDR3aa: CASSEGLAGGTDTQYF
v_gene: TRBV18; j_gene: TRBJ1-3; abundance: .; d_gene: .; CDR3nt: TGTGCCAGCTCACCTCTCACAGGCTCAAACACCATATATTTT; CDR3aa: CASSPLTGSNTIYF
v_gene: TRBV5-1; j_gene: TRBJ2-1; abundance: .; d_gene: TRBD2; CDR3nt: TGCGCCAGCAGCTTGGCCCCCGGGGGGGGCCCTAACAATGAGCAGTTCTTC; CDR3aa: CASSLAPGGGPNNEQFF
v_gene: TRBV14; j_gene: TRBJ2-2; abundance: .; d_gene: .; CDR3nt: TGTGCCAGCAGCTTCGGGGGCACCGGGGAGCTGTTTTTT; CDR3aa: CASSFGGTGELFF
v_gene: TRBV3-1/TRBV3-2; j_gene: TRBJ1-3; abundance: once; d_gene: .; CDR3nt: TGTGCCAGCAGTAACCCGACAGGAGGTTGGAACACCATATATTTT; CDR3aa: CASSNPTGGWNTIYF
v_gene: TRBV30; j_gene: TRBJ1-5; abundance: once; d_gene: TRBD1; CDR3nt: TGTGCCTGGAGTCAAACCGGGACAGCAAATCAGCCCCAGCATTTT; CDR3aa: CAWSQTGTANQPQHF
v_gene: TRBV12-3/TRBV12-4; j_gene: TRBJ1-2; abundance: .; d_gene: .; CDR3nt: TGTGCCAGCAGATCTGCGTTCGGTTATGGCTACACCTTC; CDR3aa: CASRSAFGYGYTF
v_gene: TRBV3-1/TRBV3-2; j_gene: TRBJ2-2; abundance: .; d_gene: TRBD1; CDR3nt: TGTGCCAGCAGCCACACCGGGACAGGGATCGTCGGGGAGCTGTTTTTT; CDR3aa: CASSHTGTGIVGELFF
v_gene: TRBV4-3; j_gene: TRBJ1-4; abundance: .; d_gene: TRBD1; CDR3nt: TGCGCCAGCAGCCAAGATGGACAGGGGGGGATAGGTGAAAAACTGTTTTTT; CDR3aa: CASSQDGQGGIGEKLFF
v_gene: TRBV18; j_gene: TRBJ2-4; abundance: .; d_gene: .; CDR3nt: TGTGCCAGCTCACCGAGTCGTACCGAAGCCAAAAACATTCAGTACTTC; CDR3aa: CASSPSRTEAKNIQYF
v_gene: TRBV21-1; j_gene: TRBJ2-6; abundance: .; d_gene: .; CDR3nt: TGTGCCAGCAGCCCAAGCGGGGGACCTACGATCTCTGGGGCCAACGTCCTGACTTTC; CDR3aa: CASSPSGGPTISGANVLTF
v_gene: TRBV18; j_gene: TRBJ1-5; abundance: .; d_gene: .; CDR3nt: TGTGCCAGCCACCAGGAAAATCAGCCCCAGCATTTT; CDR3aa: CASHQENQPQHF
v_gene: TRBV20-1; j_gene: TRBJ1-1; abundance: .; d_gene: .; CDR3nt: TGCAGTGCCAGGGGCCGGCAGGGAGCTTTCTTT; CDR3aa: CSARGRQGAFF
v_gene: TRBV7-9; j_gene: TRBJ2-1; abundance: .; d_gene: TRBD2; CDR3nt: TGTGCCAGCAGACCAAGCGGGGGGATCTACAATGAGCAGTTCTTC; CDR3aa: CASRPSGGIYNEQFF
v_gene: TRBV29-1; j_gene: TRBJ2-1; abundance: .; d_gene: .; CDR3nt: TGCAGCGTCAGGGGCCCCAATGAGCAGTTCTTC; CDR3aa: CSVRGPNEQFF
v_gene: TRBV11-2; j_gene: TRBJ2-1; abundance: .; d_gene: TRBD1; CDR3nt: TGTGCCAGCAGCCAGGGACAGGGCGGCTACAATGAGCAGTTCTTC; CDR3aa: CASSQGQGGYNEQFF
v_gene: TRBV5-1; j_gene: TRBJ2-5; abundance: .; d_gene: TRBD2; CDR3nt: TGCGCCAGCAGCTCTATGCGGGGGACCCAAGAGACCCAGTACTTC; CDR3aa: CASSSMRGTQETQYF
v_gene: TRBV4-1; j_gene: TRBJ1-5; abundance: .; d_gene: .; CDR3nt: TGCGCCAGCAGCCAAGGAGGTAATAGCAATCAGCCCCAGCATTTT; CDR3aa: CASSQGGNSNQPQHF
v_gene: TRBV6-1; j_gene: TRBJ1-1; abundance: .; d_gene: TRBD1; CDR3nt: TGTGCCAGCAGTGAATTGGGACAGGGGGTAACTGAAGCTTTCTTT; CDR3aa: CASSELGQGVTEAFF
v_gene: TRBV28; j_gene: TRBJ2-2; abundance: .; d_gene: .; CDR3nt: TGTGCCAGCAGTTCTCAGGGAACCGGGGAGCTGTTTTTT; CDR3aa: CASSSQGTGELFF
v_gene: TRBV9; j_gene: TRBJ2-3; abundance: .; d_gene: TRBD1; CDR3nt: TGTGCCAGCAGCGTAGGGGGACAGGGGAACACAGATACGCAGTATTTT; CDR3aa: CASSVGGQGNTDTQYF
v_gene: TRBV12-3/TRBV12-4; j_gene: TRBJ1-1; abundance: .; d_gene: .; CDR3nt: TGTGCCAGCAGTTTAGACAGGGACACTGAAGCTTTCTTT; CDR3aa: CASSLDRDTEAFF
v_gene: TRBV14; j_gene: TRBJ1-6; abundance: .; d_gene: TRBD1; CDR3nt: TGTGCCAGCAGCCCCCGGACAGGGGTTATAATAAGTTCCTATAATTCACCCCTCCACTTT; CDR3aa: CASSPRTGVIISSYNSPLHF
v_gene: TRBV27; j_gene: TRBJ1-4; abundance: .; d_gene: .; CDR3nt: TGTGCCAGCAGTTTATCGAGGACTACCCATGAAAAACTGTTTTTT; CDR3aa: CASSLSRTTHEKLFF
v_gene: TRBV10-3; j_gene: TRBJ2-2; abundance: .; d_gene: .; CDR3nt: TGTGCCATCAGTGGGTGGCAGGGGGGGAACACCGGGGAGCTGTTTTTT; CDR3aa: CAISGWQGGNTGELFF
v_gene: TRBV29-1; j_gene: TRBJ1-2; abundance: .; d_gene: .; CDR3nt: TGCAGCGCCACCATTGGGCAGGGCGATGGCTACACCTTC; CDR3aa: CSATIGQGDGYTF
v_gene: TRBV30; j_gene: TRBJ2-6; abundance: once; d_gene: .; CDR3nt: TGTGCCTGGAGTTTGGCCGCCTCTGGGGCCAACGTCCTGACTTTC; CDR3aa: CAWSLAASGANVLTF
v_gene: TRBV3-1/TRBV3-2; j_gene: TRBJ1-2; abundance: .; d_gene: .; CDR3nt: TGTGCCAGCAGCCAAGAAACAGCTAACTATGGCTACACCTTC; CDR3aa: CASSQETANYGYTF